This record concerns one TCR beta chain sequence. The antigen is unknown. TCRdb called the 5' RACE reads again in MiXCR, with one record for every CDR3 protein. The sample holds approximately 540,000 distinct CDR3 sequences, roughly 12% seen once. These data are taken from a study of CD8 T cells in ankylosing spondylitis. Findings and limits, study-wide: It appeared that ankylosing spondylitis blood was characterized by a TCR beta motif of several highly homologous variants. Reports say disease-linked clones showed up significantly more in matched ankylosing spondylitis synovial fluid. Disease-linked clones bore a CD8+ phenotype and were relatively rare in peripheral blood.

Germline V gene lookup returns CDR1 SGHTA and CDR2 FQGNSA. With V trimmed by 5 bases and J by 3 bases, 8 bases remained unmatched. This CDR3 is 15 amino acids long. The material sequenced was blood, either unsorted or a sorted T cell fraction (not recorded which). The V and J genes are TRBV7-2 and TRBJ2-5; TRBD2 matches 8 bases. The TCR sequence derives from a male donor with ankylosing spondylitis. For the CDR3, the DNA is TGTGCCAGCAGCCACGGGGGACTAGAGGAAGAGACCCAGTACTTC. Encoded protein: CASSHGGLEEETQYF.